This T cell receptor (beta chain) emerged from a study of blood T cells in healthy people across ages. Study-wide points: Unsorted PBMC input precluded a conclusive naive versus antigen-experienced comparison. Per million T cells, the diversity of TCR beta decreased roughly linearly as age advanced.

The CDR3 covers 15 residues. Per the germline V gene, CDR1 is DFQATT and CDR2 is SNEGSKA (reference sequence). V gave up 4 bases and J gave up 2 bases, with 12 bases separating them. The sample holds a few counts of this clonotype. Its matching antigen is unknown. Isolated PBMCs totaled at least 6 million in each sample. With a J-beta primer mix and a sample-barcoded 5' primer, a second PCR ran about 6 to 11 cycles. A 12-random-nucleotide template-switch adaptor tagged each cDNA molecule. TCRdb reprocessed the 5' RACE reads with MiXCR, giving one entry per CDR3 protein. The table lists 550,000 to 800,000 distinct CDR3 sequences, roughly 21% of them singletons.

This sequence joins TRBV20-1 and TRBJ2-6; D may be TRBD1 (5 bases). The receptor was derived from a man aged 70-80 years in good health. The source material was blood. DNA for the CDR3: TGCAGTGCTACACCAGACAGCACTGGGGCCAACGTCCTGACTTTC. It specifies CSATPDSTGANVLTF.